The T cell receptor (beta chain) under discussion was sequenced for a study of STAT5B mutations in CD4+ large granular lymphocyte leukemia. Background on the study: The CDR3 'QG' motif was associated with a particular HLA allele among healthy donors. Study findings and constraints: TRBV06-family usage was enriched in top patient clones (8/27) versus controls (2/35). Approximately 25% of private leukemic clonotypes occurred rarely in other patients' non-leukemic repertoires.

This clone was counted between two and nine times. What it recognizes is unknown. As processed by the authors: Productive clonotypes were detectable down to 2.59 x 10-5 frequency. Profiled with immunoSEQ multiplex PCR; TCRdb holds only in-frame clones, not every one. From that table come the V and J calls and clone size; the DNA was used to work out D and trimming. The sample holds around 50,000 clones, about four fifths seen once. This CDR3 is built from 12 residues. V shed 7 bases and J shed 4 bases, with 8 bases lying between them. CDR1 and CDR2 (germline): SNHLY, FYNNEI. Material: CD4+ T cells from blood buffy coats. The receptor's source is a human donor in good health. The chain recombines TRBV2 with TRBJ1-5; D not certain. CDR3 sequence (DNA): TGTGCCAGCACTAGGAGAAATCAGCCCCAGCATTTT. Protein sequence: CASTRRNQPQHF.